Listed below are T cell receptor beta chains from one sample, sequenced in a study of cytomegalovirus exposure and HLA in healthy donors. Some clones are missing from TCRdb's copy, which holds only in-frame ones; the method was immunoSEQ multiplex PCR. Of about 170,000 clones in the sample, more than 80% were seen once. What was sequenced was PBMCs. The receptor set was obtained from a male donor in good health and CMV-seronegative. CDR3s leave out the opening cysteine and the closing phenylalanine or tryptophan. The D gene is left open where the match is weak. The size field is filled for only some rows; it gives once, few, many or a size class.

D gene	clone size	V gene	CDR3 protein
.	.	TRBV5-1	ASSRALGAAGETQY
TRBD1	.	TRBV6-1	ASSDRGQSYEQY
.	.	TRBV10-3	AIRGTGAAKEGYT
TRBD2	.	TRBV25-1	ASGEAGEVRETQY
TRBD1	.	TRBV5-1	ASSLETGANNYGYT
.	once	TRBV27	ASSLSPGTFNCEQY
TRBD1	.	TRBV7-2	ASSSDGQGRNTIY
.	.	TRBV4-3	ASSQDTPGEPKNIQY
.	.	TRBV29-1	SSWTDGMGTEAF
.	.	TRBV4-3	ASSPTGNSGNTIY
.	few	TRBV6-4	ASSGEVSNQPQH
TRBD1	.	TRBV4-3	ASSQDKATGAGNTIY
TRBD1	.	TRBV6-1	ASSNRGNQPQH
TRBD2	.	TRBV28	ASSPGLERDTQY
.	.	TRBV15	ATSRDLSYQANTEAF
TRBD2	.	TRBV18	ASSPLAGGGPYEQY